Following are 13 T cell receptor beta chains from one sample sequenced in a study of response to subunit inactivated influenza vaccine. TCRdb re-called the RT-PCR reads through MiXCR, storing one row per CDR3 protein. The sample carries 430,000 or so distinct CDR3 sequences, approximately 10% recorded once. Sequencing was performed on PBMCs from blood, taken 40 to 50 days after vaccination. These receptors were obtained from a man aged 45-65 years who received an inactivated influenza vaccine.

The sample holds a few counts of this clonotype. The chain has TRBV4-1 and TRBJ2-2; 8 nucleotides align to TRBD1. This CDR3 has 17 residues. The V segment lost 3 bases and the J segment 1 base; nucleotides outside the gene matches: 7. CDR1 and CDR2 (germline): MGHRA, YSYEKL. Here the CDR3 reads CASSHSPGTGNTGELFF. The CDR3 DNA sequence: TGCGCCAGCAGCCATTCACCCGGGACAGGGAACACCGGGGAGCTGTTTTTT.

The chain has TRBV4-2 and TRBJ1-2, with D hard to call. Germline CDR1 LGHNA, CDR2 YNFKEQ. The CDR3 is 14 residues long. Trimming pared 4 bases from V and 8 bases from J, leaving 17 bases between. CDR3 sequence reads: CASSPRTPAEGYTF. The CDR3, as DNA: TGTGCCAGCAGCCCTCGGACCCCGGCGGAGGGCTACACCTTC.

This clonotype was seen only a few times. The chain has TRBV7-2 and TRBJ2-1, with 9 bases fitting TRBD2. CDR3 length: 15 amino acids. Unmatched junction bases numbered 5, after V lost 5 bases and J lost 3 bases. Germline lookup yields CDR1 SGHTA and CDR2 FQGNSA. CDR3 in amino acids: CASSLQRGDYNEQFF. In DNA form, the CDR3 reads TGTGCCAGCAGCCTACAGCGGGGGGACTACAATGAGCAGTTCTTC.

This chain links TRBV7-8 with TRBJ1-5; D remains unclear. V lost 5 bases to trimming and J lost 4 bases, with 21 bases between them. The CDR3 sequence is 17 residues long. Germline V gene data show CDR1 as SGHVS and CDR2 as FQNEAQ. CDR3 nucleotide sequence: TGTGCCAGCAGCCCGGCCATTCAATTAACCCTTAATCAGCCCCAGCATTTT. It specifies CASSPAIQLTLNQPQHF.

The chain combines TRBV29-1 with TRBJ1-1; D is uncertain. V gave up 7 bases and J gave up 8 bases, with 11 bases separating them. The CDR3 has 10 amino acids. Germline V gives CDR1 SQVTM, CDR2 ANQGSEA. The CDR3 DNA sequence: TGCAGCGGCCGGAGCGCAGAAGCTTTCTTT. It encodes CSGRSAEAFF.

This clonotype has a handful of counts. The gene calls are TRBV11-2 and TRBJ2-7; D is unclear. CDR3 size: 15 residues. V was cut by 0 bases and J by 4 bases, with 13 bases left in between. Germline loops: CDR1 SGHAT, CDR2 FQNNGV. As DNA, the CDR3 is TGTGCCAGCAGCTTAGAACTGGGCTTGGATTACGAGCAGTACTTC. Translated: CASSLELGLDYEQYF. The variable domain in full, with the rest retrieved from reference TRBV11-2 and TRBJ2-7, is EAGVAQSPRYKIIEKRQSVAFWCNPISGHATLYWYQQILGQGPKLLIQFQNNGVVDDSQLPKDRFSAERLKGVDSTLKIQPAKLEDSAVYLCASSLELGLDYEQYFGPGTRLTVT.

This clonotype was observed many times. The gene calls are TRBV15 and TRBJ2-1; 8 nucleotides match TRBD2. Per the germline V gene, CDR1 is LNHNV and CDR2 is YYDKDF (reference sequence). V shed 7 bases, J shed 7 bases, and the junction held 12 bases outside the gene matches. CDR3 length: 15 residues. The CDR3: CATNVLAGRGNEQFF. CDR3 DNA: TGTGCCACCAACGTCCTAGCGGGCCGGGGTAATGAGCAGTTCTTC.

The chain has TRBV25-1 and TRBJ2-3; D is undetermined. V shed 0 bases and J shed 1 base, with 8 bases lying between them. The V gene's germline CDR1 is MGHDK and CDR2 SYGVNS. This CDR3 contains 15 residues. CDR3 DNA: TGTGCCAGCAGTGAATACGGCGGAGGCACAGATACGCAGTATTTT. Protein: CASSEYGGGTDTQYF. Supplemented by reference TRBV25-1 and TRBJ2-3, the full variable domain reads EADIYQTPRYLVIGTGKKITLECSQTMGHDKMYWYQQDPGMELHLIHYSYGVNSTEKGDLSSESTVSRIRTEHFPLTLESARPSHTSQYLCASSEYGGGTDTQYFGPGTRLTVL.

This rearrangement joins TRBV29-1 to TRBJ1-3; D is ambiguous. With 4 bases removed from V and 4 bases from J, the gap between germline ends came to 11 bases. The CDR3 is 13 residues long. CDR1 and CDR2 from the germline V gene are SQVTM and ANQGSEA. This CDR3 reads CSVAGAAGNTIYF. CDR3 nucleotides: TGCAGCGTTGCAGGAGCAGCCGGAAACACCATATATTTT.

Only a few counts were recorded for this clonotype. The chain carries TRBV20-1 and TRBJ2-1; TRBD2 aligns across 10 bases. Germline V gene lookup returns CDR1 DFQATT and CDR2 SNEGSKA (reference sequence). V lost 3 bases to trimming and J lost 8 bases; unmatched junction nucleotides: 7. The length of the CDR3 is 14 residues. The CDR3 region has the DNA TGCAGTGCTAGTAATAGCGGGGGGATAGATGAGCAGTTCTTC. It yields the protein CSASNSGGIDEQFF.

This clonotype was seen a handful of times. The rearrangement links TRBV4-3 to TRBJ2-1, with D possibly being TRBD1 (5 bases). Per the germline V gene, CDR1 is LGHNA and CDR2 is YSLEER. Trimming removed 0 bases from V and 0 bases from J, with 12 bases in between. The CDR3 loop spans 17 amino acids. Here the CDR3 reads CASSQDLSDSSYNEQFF. The CDR3 nucleotides read TGCGCCAGCAGCCAAGATCTGAGCGACAGCTCCTACAATGAGCAGTTCTTC.

This clonotype was observed a few times. V gene TRBV20-1 combines with J gene TRBJ2-3; D gene unclear. The CDR3 length is 16 residues. From germline, CDR1 is DFQATT and CDR2 SNEGSKA (reference sequence). Trimming removed 0 bases from V and 1 base from J, with 14 bases in between. CDR3: CSARDLQHQGTDTQYF. CDR3 in DNA: TGCAGTGCTAGAGATCTACAGCACCAAGGCACAGATACGCAGTATTTT.

This clonotype was counted between two and nine times. This chain joins TRBV28 and TRBJ1-1, with TRBD1 as a possible D gene (6 bases). This CDR3 is built from 14 residues. V was clipped by 3 bases and J by 5 bases, with 13 bases between them. In germline, CDR1 is MDHEN, CDR2 SYDVKM. The CDR3 reads CASSFRGRGTEAFF. DNA for the CDR3: TGTGCCAGCAGTTTCCGGGGGCGGGGGACTGAAGCTTTCTTT.